This TCR beta chain was recorded in a study of blood T cell repertoires in COVID-19. In the study overall: Cohort 3 donors counted as recovered after two negative PCRs, clearance, or resolved symptoms.

Authors' methods: Reference gene primer amplification yielded estimated nucleated cell counts. Measured with immunoSEQ multiplex PCR; TCRdb has only the in-frame clones, and not every one. The V and J calls and clone size come from that table; D and trimming were worked out from the DNA. Here the sample spans about 200,000 clones, approximately 86% being singletons. The CDR3 runs 14 residues. The V and J ends lost 4 bases and 0 bases respectively, with 11 bases between them. Per germline, CDR1 SGHRS and CDR2 YFSETQ. This TCR was sampled from a middle-aged woman in a cohort exposed to, infected with or recovered from COVID-19 (not recorded which). The chain recombines TRBV5-1 with TRBJ2-7; D gene unclear. Sample: PBMCs or T cells enriched from blood (not recorded which). The CDR3 sequence: CASSPSASSYEQYF. In DNA, the CDR3 is TGCGCCAGCAGCCCGTCAGCGAGCTCCTACGAGCAGTACTTC.